Shown below are 30 T cell receptor beta chains from a single sample sequenced in a study of CXCR3-negative and CXCR3-positive naive CD8 T cells. For these TCRs, the target antigens are not known. The libraries of TRB cDNA were prepared using 5' RACE with UMI labels. For each CDR3 protein, TCRdb gives one entry from its re-call of the 5' RACE reads, without DNA. The table counts under 150,000 distinct CDR3 sequences; around 0.44% lies in the top ten. Broader study findings: When CXCR3-positive naive cells were set against CXCR3-negative naive cells, the former had more hydrophobic TRB CDR3s.

Sample: naive CXCR3+ CD8+ T cells from blood. Documented subset: CD45RO-CCR7+CD27+CD95- naive CD8+ T cells expressing CXCR3 (TNR3+). All receptors derive from a human donor in good health. Some clones in this sample may be carry-over from other donors' samples.

The chain combines TRBV28 with TRBJ2-1; TCRdb's D call of TRBD2 is untestable without DNA. Germline-derived CDR1 and CDR2 are MDHEN and SYDVKM. The CDR3 consists of 13 residues. CDR3 sequence reads: CASSFGLGREQFF.

This clonotype counts as medium-sized by frequency. The rearrangement joins TRBV7-9 to TRBJ2-1; checking the TCRdb D call of TRBD1 is not possible without DNA. Germline lookup yields CDR1 SEHNR and CDR2 FQNEAQ (reference sequence). CDR3 size: 16 residues. CDR3 sequence reads: CASSVSGGQGYNEQFF.

J is TRBJ2-5 and V is TRBV7-9; TCRdb indicates TRBD2, and absent DNA this call remains unverified. There are 16 residues in the CDR3. Germline V gene lookup returns CDR1 SEHNR and CDR2 FQNEAQ (reference sequence). CDR3 protein: CASSLGASGEQETQYF.

The chain uses TRBV6-2 or TRBV6-3 and TRBJ2-7; TCRdb's D call, TRBD1, is unchecked because there is no DNA. The germline CDR1 and CDR2 sequences are MNHEY and SVGEGT. This CDR3 has 19 amino acids. The CDR3 protein is CASSLFFRDRGEGVNEQYF.

The rearrangement joins TRBV7-6 to TRBJ2-1. The CDR3 has 13 amino acids. Germline loops: CDR1 SGHVS, CDR2 FNYEAQ. The CDR3 sequence is CASSSSLGNEQFF.

The chain recombines TRBV5-6 with TRBJ2-7; TCRdb reports TRBD2, a call that lacks DNA to check it against. The CDR3 totals 16 residues. CDR1 and CDR2 (germline): SGHDT, YYEEEE. CDR3 residues: CASSLATGLVSYEQYF.

The chain joins TRBV5-4 to TRBJ2-1; checking the TCRdb D call of TRBD2 is not possible without DNA. The CDR3 contains 18 residues. Germline assignment: CDR1 SGHNT and CDR2 YYREEE (reference sequence). This CDR3 is CASSLEGLAGSSYNEQFF.

The chain links TRBV29-1 to TRBJ2-1; TCRdb proposes TRBD1, but this gene call is untestable without DNA. Germline V gene lookup returns CDR1 SQVTM and CDR2 ANQGSEA. The CDR3 runs 11 residues. CDR3 region: CSVAPYNEQFF.

J is TRBJ1-3 and V is TRBV4-1. Germline V gene sequence: CDR1 MGHRA, CDR2 YSYEKL. The CDR3 is made up of 15 amino acids. The CDR3 sequence: CASSAHVSSGNTIYF.

The chain is built from TRBV28 and TRBJ1-5; TCRdb names TRBD1, which stays unverified in the absence of DNA. The CDR3 covers 16 residues. CDR1 and CDR2 from the germline V gene are MDHEN and SYDVKM. CDR3 protein: CASTGQGSYSNQPQHF.

The chain joins TRBV14 to TRBJ2-5. CDR3 length equals 15 residues. CDR1 and CDR2 from the germline V gene are SGHDN and FVKESK. The CDR3: CASSQDRWSQETQYF.

The rearrangement uses TRBV7-3 and TRBJ1-2. The CDR3 runs 12 residues. CDR1 and CDR2 (germline): SGHTA, FQGTGA. The CDR3 loop reads CASSLSQHGYTF.

The chain recombines TRBV12-3 or TRBV12-4 with TRBJ2-6. The CDR3 is 15 residues long. The CDR3 region is CASSLPFSGANVLTF.

The chain couples TRBV28 to TRBJ2-7; with no DNA, the TCRdb D assignment of TRBD1 cannot be verified. This CDR3 spans 17 amino acids. Germline CDR1 MDHEN, CDR2 SYDVKM. The chain's CDR3 is CASSRPRGQGRTYEQYF. The variable domain in full, with the rest retrieved from reference TRBV28 and TRBJ2-7, is DVKVTQSSRYLVKRTGEKVFLECVQDMDHENMFWYRQDPGLGLRLIYFSYDVKMKEKGDIPEGYSVSREKKERFSLILESASTNQTSMYLCASSRPRGQGRTYEQYFGPGTRLTVT.

The chain is built from TRBV4-2 and TRBJ2-1; TCRdb designates TRBD1, a call that cannot be tested without DNA. The CDR3 spans 15 residues. CDR1 is LGHNA and CDR2 is YNFKEQ in the germline V gene. This CDR3 is CASSPGVSSYNEQFF.

The V gene is TRBV5-1, the J gene TRBJ2-7; TCRdb names TRBD2, which stays unverified in the absence of DNA. CDR1 is SGHRS, CDR2 YFSETQ, per germline. The CDR3 is 14 amino acids. The CDR3 is CASSSPGLSYEQYF.

The chain couples TRBV5-1 to TRBJ2-7; TCRdb gives TRBD1 as the D gene, but with no DNA this cannot be confirmed. The CDR3 loop spans 13 amino acids. Germline V lookup: CDR1 SGHRS, CDR2 YFSETQ. CDR3 in amino acids: CARSGQGSYEQYF.

The V and J genes are TRBV14 and TRBJ1-2; there is no DNA to check the TCRdb D call of TRBD1. This CDR3 is 15 amino acids long. Looked up from germline, CDR1 is SGHDN and CDR2 is FVKESK. The CDR3 is CASSQGIGFNYGYTF.

This chain uses TRBV13 with TRBJ1-4. CDR1 and CDR2 from the germline V gene are PRHDT and FYEKMQ (reference sequence). The CDR3 runs 16 residues. This CDR3 is CASSLGPDLSDEKPFF.

V is TRBV29-1 and J is TRBJ2-5; TCRdb names TRBD1, which stays unverified in the absence of DNA. Germline assignment: CDR1 SQVTM and CDR2 ANQGSEA. The CDR3 consists of 12 residues. The CDR3 region is CSVAAGPGTQYF.

The chain carries TRBV4-2 and TRBJ1-5; TCRdb lists TRBD1, though no DNA is available to test this call. The CDR3 has 14 amino acids. Germline CDR1 LGHNA, CDR2 YNFKEQ. The CDR3 reads CASSQLQGNQPQHF.

This rearrangement joins TRBV29-1 to TRBJ2-1; TCRdb lists TRBD1, though no DNA is available to test this call. This CDR3 is built from 12 residues. CDR1 and CDR2 (germline): SQVTM, ANQGSEA. CDR3 region: CSLDETGGSRIF.

CDR3 residues: CATSSYRMDEQYF. The chain joins TRBV15 to TRBJ2-7; TCRdb outputs TRBD1, but without DNA this stays unchecked. Germline V gives CDR1 LNHNV, CDR2 YYDKDF (reference sequence). The CDR3 contains 13 residues.

The V and J genes are TRBV12-3 or TRBV12-4 and TRBJ2-7; with no DNA, the TCRdb D assignment of TRBD1 cannot be verified. The CDR3 spans 14 residues. CDR3 loop: CASSFAGQGYEQYF.

The CDR3 sequence is CASSLRTGHSYEQYF. This sequence joins TRBV9 and TRBJ2-7; there is no DNA to check the TCRdb D call of TRBD1. CDR3 length: 15 residues. In germline, CDR1 is SGDLS, CDR2 YYNGEE. The variable domain in full, with the rest retrieved from reference TRBV9 and TRBJ2-7, is DSGVTQTPKHLITATGQRVTLRCSPRSGDLSVYWYQQSLDQGLQFLIQYYNGEERAKGNILERFSAQQFPDLHSELNLSSLELGDSALYFCASSLRTGHSYEQYFGPGTRLTVT.

The chain uses TRBV12-3 or TRBV12-4 and TRBJ1-5; absent DNA, TCRdb's TRBD1 call cannot be checked. The CDR3 totals 14 residues. The CDR3: CASSTTGSGQPQHF.

The CDR3 sequence: CASSPDGLASLNEQFF. The chain has TRBV7-3 and TRBJ2-1; TCRdb's assignment of TRBD2 cannot be checked, as there is no DNA. The germline V gene has CDR1 SGHTA and CDR2 FQGTGA. The CDR3 extends over 16 amino acids.

J is TRBJ2-1 and V is TRBV29-1; TCRdb outputs TRBD2, but without DNA this stays unchecked. From germline, CDR1 is SQVTM and CDR2 ANQGSEA. The CDR3 has 16 residues. CDR3 amino acids: CSVIGLAGGGYNEQFF.

This chain joins TRBV7-9 and TRBJ2-7; TCRdb picks TRBD2, but there is no DNA to check that call. There are 17 residues in the CDR3. The germline CDR1 and CDR2 sequences are SEHNR and FQNEAQ (reference sequence). CDR3 amino acids: CASSSTSGLAGSYEQHF. Variable domain in full (rest from reference TRBV7-9 and TRBJ2-7): DTGVSQNPRHKITKRGQNVTFRCDPISEHNRLYWYRQTLGQGPEFLTYFQNEAQLEKSRLLSDRFSAERPKGSFSTLEIQRTEQGDSAMYLCASSSTSGLAGSYEQHFGPGTRLTVT.

The gene calls are TRBV13 and TRBJ2-1; TCRdb's assignment of TRBD1 cannot be checked, as there is no DNA. Germline V gives CDR1 PRHDT, CDR2 FYEKMQ (reference sequence). CDR3 size: 13 residues. CDR3 sequence: CASRTGIYNEQFF. Full variable domain (outside the CDR3, taken from reference TRBV13 and TRBJ2-1): AAGVIQSPRHLIKEKRETATLKCYPIPRHDTVYWYQQGPGQDPQFLISFYEKMQSDKGSIPDRFSAQQFSDYHSELNMSSLELGDSALYFCASRTGIYNEQFFGPGTRLTVL.